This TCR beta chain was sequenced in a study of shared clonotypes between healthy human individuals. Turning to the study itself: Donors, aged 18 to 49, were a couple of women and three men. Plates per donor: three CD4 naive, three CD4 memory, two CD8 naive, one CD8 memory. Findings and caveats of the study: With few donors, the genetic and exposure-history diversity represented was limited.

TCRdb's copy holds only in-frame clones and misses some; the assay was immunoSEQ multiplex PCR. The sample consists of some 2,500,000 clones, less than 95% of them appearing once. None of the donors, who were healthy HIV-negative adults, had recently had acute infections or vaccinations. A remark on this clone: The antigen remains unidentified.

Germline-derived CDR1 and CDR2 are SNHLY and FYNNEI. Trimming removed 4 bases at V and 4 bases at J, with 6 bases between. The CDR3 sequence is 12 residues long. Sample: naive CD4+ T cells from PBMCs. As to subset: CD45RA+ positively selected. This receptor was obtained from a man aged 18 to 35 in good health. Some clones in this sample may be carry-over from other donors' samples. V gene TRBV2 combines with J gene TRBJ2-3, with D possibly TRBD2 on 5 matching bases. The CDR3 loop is CASSVAPDTQYF. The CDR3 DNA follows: TGTGCCAGCAGTGTAGCGCCAGATACGCAGTATTTT.